This TCR beta chain comes out of a study of breast tumors, draining lymph nodes, adjacent tissues. Using its own MiXCR run on the multiplex PCR reads, TCRdb lists one record per CDR3 protein. The sample has about 130,000 distinct CDR3 sequences; nearly 20% are singletons. This clonotype was observed at least ten times. Antigen: not known. Study-wide points: Tumor TCR diversity was below lymph nodes but above nontumor tissue. Compared with basal-like, luminal-like tumors shared significantly more repertoire with nontumor tissue. Tumor T cell lymph node origin was a supported hypothesis, not proven. Findings are consistent with lymph node origin and intratumoral expansion of most tumor T cells.

Germline trimming cut 4 bases from V and 3 bases from J; bases unmatched to any gene: 14. Per the germline V gene, CDR1 is LNHDA and CDR2 is SQIVND (reference sequence). The CDR3 runs to 18 residues. Breast cancer patients provided tissue from their axillary draining lymph nodes. The sequence derives from a female donor with breast cancer. Some clones in this sample may be carry-over from other donors' samples. The J gene is TRBJ1-5, the V gene TRBV19; 8 positions agree with TRBD1. Sample: axillary lymph node tissue. CDR3 in DNA: TGTGCCAGTAGTAGAAAACCTTCAGGGGGCGCGGACAATCAGCCCCAGCATTTT. Translating gives CASSRKPSGGADNQPQHF.